Listed here are 10 T cell receptor beta chains from one sample, sequenced in a study of cytomegalovirus exposure and HLA in healthy donors (dated by TCRdb to about 2017). Libraries were built with the immunoSEQ multiplex PCR assay. The multiplex PCR relied on a mix of 60 forward primers for TCR Vbeta segments and 13 reverse primers for TCR Jbeta segments. Here the immuneACCESS table is served through TCRdb, limited to in-frame sequences with V and J called. Missing clones are a known gap in these copies; in checked studies unresolved V genes cover under half, and the rest lacks a known reason. The sample data list about 190,000 clones, and roughly 80% of these were observed just once. The top ten hold approximately 6.3% of the sample. The sequenced sample was PBMCs. The source is a man aged 35 to 55 in good health and CMV-seropositive.

The chain recombines TRBV7-8 with TRBJ2-5, with D uncertain. Germline V gene lookup returns CDR1 SGHVS and CDR2 FQNEAQ. This CDR3 comprises 14 residues. The V end was cut by 3 bases, the J end by 3 bases, with 11 bases between. CDR3 sequence: CASSFSSGKETQYF. In nucleotides, the CDR3 is TGTGCCAGCAGCTTCTCTAGTGGAAAAGAGACCCAGTACTTC.

This chain connects TRBV29-1 to TRBJ1-2; no definite D call. The ends were cut back, 1 base at V and 6 bases at J, with 3 bases in the middle. The germline V gene has CDR1 SQVTM and CDR2 ANQGSEA. This CDR3 has 10 residues. In DNA, the CDR3 is TGCAGCGTTGAAGGTAATGGCTACACCTTC. This codes for CSVEGNGYTF.

V gene TRBV9 combines with J gene TRBJ2-7, with a possible D match to TRBD2 (6 bases). CDR3 size: 16 residues. CDR1 is SGDLS, CDR2 YYNGEE, per germline. V lost 3 bases and J lost 6, with 22 bases in between. The CDR3 nucleotides read TGTGCCAGCAGCGCGGGGGATGGATGGGGAGATGGCGAGCAGTACTTC. This translates into CASSAGDGWGDGEQYF.

V usage is TRBV30 and J usage is TRBJ2-1; TRBD2 aligns across 7 bases. The CDR3 is 12 amino acids. The V gene end was trimmed by 4 bases and the J gene end by 6 bases; junction bases not matched to a gene: 3. Per germline, CDR1 GTSNPN and CDR2 SVGIG (reference sequence). The CDR3 sequence is CAWTSGPNEQFF. The CDR3 DNA reads TGTGCCTGGACTAGCGGACCCAATGAGCAGTTCTTC. The whole variable domain, filled in from reference TRBV30 and TRBJ2-1, reads SQTIHQWPATLVQPVGSPLSLECTVEGTSNPNLYWYRQAAGRGLQLLFYSVGIGQISSEVPQNLSASRPQDRQFILSSKKLLLSDSGFYLCAWTSGPNEQFFGPGTRLTVL.

V and J are TRBV19 and TRBJ2-3; D might be TRBD2 (6 bases). The CDR3 is 14 amino acids. The germline gives CDR1 LNHDA, CDR2 SQIVND (reference sequence). Trimming removed 2 bases from V and 6 bases from J, with 12 bases in between. The CDR3, as DNA: TGTGCCAGTAGTATATCCGGGAGAGAGGATACGCAGTATTTT. Protein product: CASSISGREDTQYF.

V is TRBV18 and J is TRBJ1-2; D is ambiguous. The V gene lost 6 bases and the J gene lost 8 bases, with 19 bases spanning the gap. Germline V CDR1 and CDR2: KGHSH, LQKENI. The CDR3 spans 14 residues. This CDR3 is CASSSWEGLRGYTF. CDR3 nucleotide sequence: TGTGCCAGCTCGTCCTGGGAGGGATTACGGGGCTACACCTTC.

The sample holds one count of this clone. The V gene is TRBV27, the J gene TRBJ1-2, with TRBD1 identical over 8 bases. Trimming took 7 bases from V and 4 from J; bases not matched to a gene: 8. Germline V gene sequence: CDR1 MNHEY, CDR2 SMNVEV (reference sequence). The CDR3 runs 14 residues. The CDR3: CASTPGGGGYGYTF. CDR3 in DNA: TGTGCCAGCACCCCAGGGGGCGGCGGCTATGGCTACACCTTC.

The chain uses TRBV6-1 and TRBJ2-5; 7 bases align to TRBD2. Germline loops: CDR1 MNHNS, CDR2 SASEGT. The CDR3 contains 18 residues. Unmatched junction bases numbered 12, after V lost 2 bases and J lost 0 bases. CDR3 bases: TGTGCCAGCAGTGAAAACGAGAGAATAGCGGGCAACCAAGAGACCCAGTACTTC. Translated: CASSENERIAGNQETQYF.

The chain is built from TRBV6-1 and TRBJ2-2; 7 bases align to TRBD1. This CDR3 is 15 amino acids long. Trimming at V came to 5 bases and at J to 3 bases, leaving 6 bases not matched to a gene. CDR1 and CDR2 from the germline V gene are MNHNS and SASEGT. CDR3 amino acids: CASSRQGWDTGELFF. Written as DNA, the CDR3 is TGTGCCAGCAGTAGACAGGGCTGGGACACCGGGGAGCTGTTTTTT.

V gene TRBV19 combines with J gene TRBJ2-7, with 11 nucleotides matching TRBD2. This CDR3 contains 14 residues. The ends lost 8 bases at V and 6 bases at J; junction bases unmatched: 9. From germline, CDR1 is LNHDA and CDR2 SQIVND (reference sequence). The CDR3: CASSLSGGAVEQYF. DNA of the CDR3: TGTGCCAGTTCCCTTAGCGGGGGGGCCGTCGAGCAGTACTTC.